This T cell receptor (beta chain) emerged from a study of blood T cell repertoires in COVID-19. Authors' methods: Scientists estimated how many nucleated cells there were by amplifying reference gene primers. Assay used: immunoSEQ multiplex PCR; TCRdb lists only in-frame clones, some missing. That table supplies the V and J calls and clone size; D and trimming were determined from the DNA. The top ten hold over 9.5% of the sample, which has over 200,000 clones, 70% to 90% seen once. The CDR3 extends over 14 amino acids. J gave up 4 bases and V 6 bases, and 5 bases lay outside the gene matches. CDR1 is SEHNR, CDR2 FQNEAQ, per germline (reference sequence).

J is TRBJ2-2 and V is TRBV7-9; 7 positions match TRBD1. Sequencing was carried out using peripheral blood. The receptor was derived from a woman aged 18-35 years who had recovered from COVID-19. CDR3 DNA: TGTGCCAGCAGTATAGGGGGCAGCACCGGGGAGCTGTTTTTT. Its protein product is CASSIGGSTGELFF.